A selection of T cell receptor beta chains follows, all from one sample in a study of blood T cell repertoires in COVID-19. TCRdb's copy holds only in-frame clones and misses some; the assay was immunoSEQ multiplex PCR. Found here are 63,000 or so clones, about 81% of them singletons; the top ten hold 9.2%. Sequenced input: peripheral blood. These receptor sequences come from a human donor in a cohort sampled during active COVID-19. Each CDR3 is given with its conserved first and last residue. The D gene is left open where the match is weak. The size of a clone is reported for some rows only, either as once, few or many, or as a class for expanded clones.

CDR3 protein,CDR3 DNA,V gene,D gene,J gene,clone size
CASSFRQGFLGYTF,TGTGCCAGCAGCTTTCGACAGGGATTTCTAGGCTACACCTTC,TRBV5-6,TRBD1,TRBJ1-2,.
CAWSVTGYSNQPQHF,TGTGCCTGGAGTGTAACAGGCTATAGCAATCAGCCCCAGCATTTT,TRBV30,.,TRBJ1-5,few
CASNAIYQPQHF,TGTGCCAGCAATGCTATCTATCAGCCCCAGCATTTT,TRBV28,.,TRBJ1-5,.
CASSQDSPMYLANTQYF,TGCGCCAGCAGCCAAGATAGCCCCATGTACCTAGCGAATACGCAGTATTTT,TRBV4-1,.,TRBJ2-3,.
CASSQGLAGTQETQYF,TGCGCCAGCAGCCAGGGACTAGCGGGAACTCAAGAGACCCAGTACTTC,TRBV4-1,TRBD2,TRBJ2-5,.
CASSLDRVSNTEAFF,TGTGCCAGCAGCTTGGACAGGGTCTCGAACACTGAAGCTTTCTTT,TRBV7-3,TRBD1,TRBJ1-1,.
CAWSVAGAPSSTDTQYF,TGTGCCTGGAGTGTGGCAGGGGCCCCTTCCAGCACAGATACGCAGTATTTT,TRBV30,.,TRBJ2-3,.
CASSPASGLGDNEQFF,TGTGCCAGCAGCCCAGCTAGCGGTCTTGGGGACAATGAGCAGTTCTTC,TRBV6-6,TRBD2,TRBJ2-1,.
CATSVGGGGNTIYF,TGTGCCACCTCCGTGGGGGGTGGAGGAAACACCATATATTTT,TRBV6-5,.,TRBJ1-3,.
CASSSPATNEKLFF,TGTGCCAGCTCAAGCCCAGCGACTAATGAAAAACTGTTTTTT,TRBV18,.,TRBJ1-4,.
CASSLLGTNTDTQYF,TGTGCCAGCAGCTTACTAGGGACTAACACAGATACGCAGTATTTT,TRBV7-6,TRBD2,TRBJ2-3,.
CASSLPSSYEQYF,TGTGCCAGCAGCTTACCCTCTTCCTACGAGCAGTACTTC,TRBV7-9,.,TRBJ2-7,.
CASSLSGADEQYF,TGTGCCAGCAGCCTTAGCGGGGCGGACGAGCAGTACTTC,TRBV7-9,TRBD2,TRBJ2-7,.
CASSLEVGGSPLHF,TGCGCCAGCAGCTTGGAAGTGGGAGGATCACCCCTCCACTTT,TRBV5-1,.,TRBJ1-6,.
CASSVTSGTYNEQFF,TGTGCCAGCAGCGTCACTAGCGGGACCTACAATGAGCAGTTCTTC,TRBV9,TRBD2,TRBJ2-1,.
CASSQWPGLADEQYF,TGCGCCAGCAGCCAATGGCCGGGACTAGCGGACGAGCAGTACTTC,TRBV4-3,TRBD2,TRBJ2-7,.
CSVQGWTGELFF,TGCAGCGTACAGGGGTGGACCGGGGAGCTGTTTTTT,TRBV29-1,TRBD1,TRBJ2-2,.
CASSYRSDRGSRGNQPQHF,TGTGCCAGCAGTTACCGGTCCGACAGGGGGAGTCGTGGCAATCAGCCCCAGCATTTT,TRBV6-2/TRBV6-3,TRBD1,TRBJ1-5,once
CASSRALMGGTEAFF,TGTGCCAGTAGTAGGGCCCTGATGGGGGGAACTGAAGCTTTCTTT,TRBV19,.,TRBJ1-1,.
CASSEAAGGGADTQYF,TGTGCCAGCAGCGAGGCTGCGGGAGGTGGGGCAGATACGCAGTATTTT,TRBV9,TRBD2,TRBJ2-3,.
CASSNNGQGMYQETQYF,TGTGCCAGCAGTAATAATGGACAGGGGATGTACCAAGAGACCCAGTACTTC,TRBV28,TRBD1,TRBJ2-5,.
CASSLVLNTEAFF,TGTGCCAGCAGTTTAGTCTTGAACACTGAAGCTTTCTTT,TRBV27,.,TRBJ1-1,.
CASSQDMGGTYEQYF,TGCGCCAGCAGCCAAGATATGGGCGGGACCTACGAGCAGTACTTC,TRBV4-3,.,TRBJ2-7,few
CASSRTILAGVVEQFF,TGTGCCAGCAGCCGGACCATACTAGCGGGAGTAGTTGAGCAGTTCTTC,TRBV28,TRBD2,TRBJ2-1,.
CASSSQTGSYEQYF,TGTGCCAGCAGCTCCCAGACAGGGTCATACGAGCAGTACTTC,TRBV14,TRBD1,TRBJ2-7,once
CASGPGGGYEQYF,TGTGCCAGCGGCCCGGGGGGGGGCTACGAGCAGTACTTC,TRBV6-5,TRBD2,TRBJ2-7,.
CAWSRGYTEAFF,TGTGCCTGGAGTAGGGGGTACACTGAAGCTTTCTTT,TRBV30,.,TRBJ1-1,few
CASSDGSTGTQYF,TGTGCCAGCAGTGATGGATCAACGGGGACCCAGTACTTC,TRBV6-1,.,TRBJ2-5,.
CASSDPWLAGRETQYF,TGTGCCAGCAGCGACCCTTGGCTAGCGGGACGGGAGACCCAGTACTTC,TRBV6-2/TRBV6-3,TRBD2,TRBJ2-5,.
CASSAFSGTSYEQYF,TGTGCCAGCAGCGCCTTCAGCGGGACCTCCTACGAGCAGTACTTC,TRBV7-6,TRBD2,TRBJ2-7,.
CASSTPGTSGSYNEQFF,TGTGCCAGCAGCACTCCCGGGACTAGCGGTTCCTACAATGAGCAGTTCTTC,TRBV7-9,TRBD2,TRBJ2-1,.
CASSQGDGDYNEQFF,TGTGCCAGCAGCCAAGGAGACGGGGACTACAATGAGCAGTTCTTC,TRBV4-2,.,TRBJ2-1,.
CASSPGQGKNIQYF,TGTGCCAGCAGCCCCGGGCAGGGCAAAAACATTCAGTACTTC,TRBV3-1/TRBV3-2,.,TRBJ2-4,.
CASSQDWTSAYQETQYF,TGCGCCAGCAGCCAAGATTGGACTAGCGCATACCAAGAGACCCAGTACTTC,TRBV4-3,TRBD2,TRBJ2-5,.
CASSLSARAYEQYF,TGTGCCAGCAGTTTATCTGCGCGGGCCTACGAGCAGTACTTC,TRBV28,.,TRBJ2-7,once
CSFRTGLGEQYF,TGCAGCTTCCGGACAGGGCTCGGGGAGCAGTACTTC,TRBV29-1,TRBD1,TRBJ2-7,.
CASRPGLNYEQYF,TGTGCCAGCAGACCCGGACTAAACTACGAGCAGTACTTC,TRBV28,.,TRBJ2-7,few
CASSRDGADGYTF,TGTGCCAGCAGCAGAGACGGCGCGGATGGCTACACCTTC,TRBV6-5,.,TRBJ1-2,.
CASRPGTGGVETQYF,TGTGCCAGCAGGCCCGGGACAGGGGGCGTTGAGACCCAGTACTTC,TRBV6-5,TRBD1,TRBJ2-5,.
CASSLSLSSSYEQYF,TGTGCCAGCAGCTTGAGTCTTTCAAGCTCCTACGAGCAGTACTTC,TRBV7-9,.,TRBJ2-7,few
CATSRETGGNEQFF,TGTGCCACCAGCAGAGAGACAGGGGGCAATGAGCAGTTCTTC,TRBV15,TRBD1,TRBJ2-1,.
CASSQGAGAFF,TGTGCCAGCAGCCAGGGGGCGGGTGCTTTCTTT,TRBV6-2/TRBV6-3,TRBD1,TRBJ1-1,.
CASSEAGAGIYEQYF,TGTGCCAGCAGTGAAGCGGGAGCGGGAATCTACGAGCAGTACTTC,TRBV6-1,TRBD2,TRBJ2-7,.
CASSPRLAGGAGELFF,TGTGCCAGCAGCCCCAGACTAGCGGGAGGCGCCGGGGAGCTGTTTTTT,TRBV7-8,TRBD2,TRBJ2-2,.
CASSVGLEQFF,TGTGCCAGCAGCGTAGGTCTGGAGCAGTTCTTC,TRBV9,.,TRBJ2-1,.
CASSLRLGRSNQPQHF,TGTGCCAGCAGTTTACGTCTCGGGAGGAGCAATCAGCCCCAGCATTTT,TRBV28,.,TRBJ1-5,.
CASSRPAEKLFF,TGTGCCAGCAGCCGCCCTGCGGAAAAACTGTTTTTT,TRBV7-6,.,TRBJ1-4,.
CASRGTSGRKETQYF,TGTGCCAGCAGGGGGACTAGCGGACGTAAAGAGACCCAGTACTTC,TRBV6-5,TRBD2,TRBJ2-5,once